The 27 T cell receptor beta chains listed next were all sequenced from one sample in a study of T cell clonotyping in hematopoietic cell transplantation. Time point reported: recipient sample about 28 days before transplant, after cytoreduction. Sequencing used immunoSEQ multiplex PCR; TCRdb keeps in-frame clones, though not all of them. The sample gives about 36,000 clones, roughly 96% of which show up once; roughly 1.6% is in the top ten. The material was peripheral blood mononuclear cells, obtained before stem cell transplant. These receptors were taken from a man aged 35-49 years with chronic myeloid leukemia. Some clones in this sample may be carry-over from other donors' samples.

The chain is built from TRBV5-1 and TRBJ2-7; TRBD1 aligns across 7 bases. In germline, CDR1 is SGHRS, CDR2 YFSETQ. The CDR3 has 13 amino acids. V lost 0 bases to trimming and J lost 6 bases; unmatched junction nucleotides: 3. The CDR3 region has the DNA TGCGCCAGCAGCTTGGGACAGGGCACCGAGCAGTACTTC. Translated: CASSLGQGTEQYF.

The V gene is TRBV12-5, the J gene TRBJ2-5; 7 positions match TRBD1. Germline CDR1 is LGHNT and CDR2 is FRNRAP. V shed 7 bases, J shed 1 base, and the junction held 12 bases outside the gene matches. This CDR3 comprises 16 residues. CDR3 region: CASDFQTGRIQETQYF. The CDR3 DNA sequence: TGTGCTAGTGACTTCCAGACAGGGCGGATCCAAGAGACCCAGTACTTC.

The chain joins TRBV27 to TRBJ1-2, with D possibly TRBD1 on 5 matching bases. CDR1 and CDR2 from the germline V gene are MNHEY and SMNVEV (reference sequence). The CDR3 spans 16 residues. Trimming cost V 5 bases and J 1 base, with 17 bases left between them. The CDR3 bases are TGTGCCAGCAGTGCGGGGACCGGTAATTTTAACTATGGCTACACCTTC. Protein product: CASSAGTGNFNYGYTF.

The CDR3, as DNA: TGTGCCAGTGCGAGACCCGGGACAGGAGCCTATGGCTACACCTTC. Its protein is CASARPGTGAYGYTF. The chain has TRBV19 and TRBJ1-2, with 8 bases matching TRBD1. CDR3 length: 15 residues. V lost 8 bases to trimming and J lost 4 bases; unmatched junction nucleotides: 12. Looked up from germline, CDR1 is LNHDA and CDR2 is SQIVND (reference sequence).

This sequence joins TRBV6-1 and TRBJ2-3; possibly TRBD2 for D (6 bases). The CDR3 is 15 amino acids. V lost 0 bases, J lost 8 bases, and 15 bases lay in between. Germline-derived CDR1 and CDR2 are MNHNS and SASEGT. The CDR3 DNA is TGTGCCAGCAGTGAAGCCGGACACGGGGGAGTTACGCAGTATTTT. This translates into CASSEAGHGGVTQYF.

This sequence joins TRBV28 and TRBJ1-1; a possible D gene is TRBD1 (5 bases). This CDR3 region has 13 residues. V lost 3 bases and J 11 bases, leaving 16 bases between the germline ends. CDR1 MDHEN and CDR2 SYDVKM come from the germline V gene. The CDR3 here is CASSFRPGARAFF. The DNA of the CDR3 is TGTGCCAGCAGTTTCCGCCCTGGGGCCCGGGCTTTCTTT. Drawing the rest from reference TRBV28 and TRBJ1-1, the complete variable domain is DVKVTQSSRYLVKRTGEKVFLECVQDMDHENMFWYRQDPGLGLRLIYFSYDVKMKEKGDIPEGYSVSREKKERFSLILESASTNQTSMYLCASSFRPGARAFFGQGTRLTVV.

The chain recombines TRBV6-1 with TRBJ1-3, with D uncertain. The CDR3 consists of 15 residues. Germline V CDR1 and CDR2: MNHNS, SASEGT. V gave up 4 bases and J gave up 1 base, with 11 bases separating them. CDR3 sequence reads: CASSVDMFSGNTIYF. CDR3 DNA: TGTGCCAGCAGTGTTGACATGTTTTCTGGAAACACCATATATTTT.

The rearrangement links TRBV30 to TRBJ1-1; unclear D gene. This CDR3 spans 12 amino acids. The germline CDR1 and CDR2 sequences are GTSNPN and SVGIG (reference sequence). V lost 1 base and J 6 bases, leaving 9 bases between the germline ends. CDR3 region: CAWSARGAEAFF. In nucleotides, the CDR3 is TGTGCCTGGAGTGCTCGAGGAGCTGAAGCTTTCTTT. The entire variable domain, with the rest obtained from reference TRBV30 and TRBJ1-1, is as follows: SQTIHQWPATLVQPVGSPLSLECTVEGTSNPNLYWYRQAAGRGLQLLFYSVGIGQISSEVPQNLSASRPQDRQFILSSKKLLLSDSGFYLCAWSARGAEAFFGQGTRLTVV.

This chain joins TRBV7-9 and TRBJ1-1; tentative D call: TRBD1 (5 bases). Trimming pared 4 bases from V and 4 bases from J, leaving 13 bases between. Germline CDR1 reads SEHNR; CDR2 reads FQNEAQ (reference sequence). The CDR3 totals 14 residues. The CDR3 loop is CASSSGTAGTEAFF. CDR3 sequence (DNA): TGTGCCAGCAGCTCAGGGACGGCGGGCACTGAAGCTTTCTTT.

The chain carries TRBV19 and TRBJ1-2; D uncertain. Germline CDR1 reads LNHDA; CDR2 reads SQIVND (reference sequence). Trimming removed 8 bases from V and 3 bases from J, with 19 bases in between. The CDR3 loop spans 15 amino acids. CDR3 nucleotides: TGTGCCAGTTCAAAAACGGGCAGGTCTGACTATGGCTACACCTTC. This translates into CASSKTGRSDYGYTF.

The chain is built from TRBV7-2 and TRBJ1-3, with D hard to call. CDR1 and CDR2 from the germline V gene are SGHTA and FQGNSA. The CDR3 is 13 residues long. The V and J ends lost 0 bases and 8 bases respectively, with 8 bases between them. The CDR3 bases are TGTGCCAGCAGCTTAGCGCGTCAGTACACCATATATTTT. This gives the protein CASSLARQYTIYF.

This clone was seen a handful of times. This chain's CDR3 is CASSYFSSNSPLHF. The CDR3 nucleotides are TGTGCCAGCAGTTACTTCAGTAGCAATTCACCCCTCCACTTT. V and J are TRBV6-5 and TRBJ1-6; D remains ambiguous. Trimming shortened V by 1 base and J by 7 bases, and 8 bases separated the two germline ends. CDR3 length: 14 amino acids. CDR1 is MNHEY and CDR2 is SVGAGI in the germline V gene.

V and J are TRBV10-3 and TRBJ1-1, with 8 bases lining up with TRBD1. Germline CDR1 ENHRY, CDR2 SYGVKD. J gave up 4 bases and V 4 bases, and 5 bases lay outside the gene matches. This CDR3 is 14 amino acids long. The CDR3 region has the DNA TGTGCCATCAGTGGGCAGGGGGCTGTCACTGAAGCTTTCTTT. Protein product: CAISGQGAVTEAFF.

The CDR3 loop is CASSPGLRRGGEQYF. CDR3 nucleotides: TGTGCCAGCAGCCCAGGCCTACGGAGGGGTGGCGAGCAGTACTTC. The chain combines TRBV7-9 with TRBJ2-7; D possibly corresponds to TRBD2 (6 bases). The CDR3 has 15 amino acids. Germline values: CDR1 SEHNR, CDR2 FQNEAQ (reference sequence). Trimming removed 5 bases at V and 6 bases at J, with 20 bases between.

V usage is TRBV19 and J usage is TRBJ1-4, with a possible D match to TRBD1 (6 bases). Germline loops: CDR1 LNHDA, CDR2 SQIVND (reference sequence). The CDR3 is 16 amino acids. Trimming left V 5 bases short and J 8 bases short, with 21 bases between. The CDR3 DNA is TGTGCCAGTAGTCCCCCAGGGGAACCTTCAAGGGAAAAACTGTTTTTT. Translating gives CASSPPGEPSREKLFF.

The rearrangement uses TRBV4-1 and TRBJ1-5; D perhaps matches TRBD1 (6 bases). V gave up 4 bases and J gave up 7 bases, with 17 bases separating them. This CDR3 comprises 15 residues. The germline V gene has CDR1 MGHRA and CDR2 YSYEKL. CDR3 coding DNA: TGCGCCAGCAGCCGAATTCCAGGGGCAGACCAGCCCCAGCATTTT. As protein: CASSRIPGADQPQHF.

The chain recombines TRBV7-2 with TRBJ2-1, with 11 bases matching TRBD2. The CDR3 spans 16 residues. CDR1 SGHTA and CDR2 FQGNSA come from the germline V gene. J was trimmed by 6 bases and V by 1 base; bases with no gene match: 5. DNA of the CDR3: TGTGCCAGCAGCTTAGAAGGCGGGACTAGCGGCAATGAGCAGTTCTTC. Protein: CASSLEGGTSGNEQFF.

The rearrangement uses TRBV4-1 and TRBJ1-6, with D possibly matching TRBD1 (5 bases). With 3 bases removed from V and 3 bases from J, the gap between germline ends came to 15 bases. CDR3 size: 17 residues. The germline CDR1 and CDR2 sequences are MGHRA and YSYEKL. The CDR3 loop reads CASSQGPISHYNSPLHF. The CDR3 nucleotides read TGCGCCAGCAGCCAGGGGCCGATTTCCCACTATAATTCACCCCTCCACTTT.

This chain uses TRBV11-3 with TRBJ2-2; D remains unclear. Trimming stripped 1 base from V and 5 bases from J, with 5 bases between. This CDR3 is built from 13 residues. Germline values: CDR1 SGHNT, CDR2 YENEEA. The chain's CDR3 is CASSLGVTGELFF. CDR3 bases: TGTGCCAGCAGCTTAGGGGTGACCGGGGAGCTGTTTTTT.

The CDR3 reads CASSRGSLANREQYF. In nucleotides, the CDR3 is TGTGCCAGCAGCCGGGGGTCACTAGCCAATCGCGAGCAGTACTTC. The chain links TRBV5-6 to TRBJ2-7; tentatively, D is TRBD2 (6 bases). V lost 4 bases and J 6 bases, leaving 20 bases between the germline ends. Germline V gene sequence: CDR1 SGHDT, CDR2 YYEEEE. This CDR3 spans 15 amino acids.

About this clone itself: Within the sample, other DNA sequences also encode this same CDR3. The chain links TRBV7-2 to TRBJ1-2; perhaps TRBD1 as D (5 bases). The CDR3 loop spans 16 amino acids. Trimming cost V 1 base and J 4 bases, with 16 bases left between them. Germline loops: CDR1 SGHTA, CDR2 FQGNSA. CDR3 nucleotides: TGTGCCAGCAGCTTAGGGCCGGGGGAAGGCGGCTATGGCTACACCTTC. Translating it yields CASSLGPGEGGYGYTF.

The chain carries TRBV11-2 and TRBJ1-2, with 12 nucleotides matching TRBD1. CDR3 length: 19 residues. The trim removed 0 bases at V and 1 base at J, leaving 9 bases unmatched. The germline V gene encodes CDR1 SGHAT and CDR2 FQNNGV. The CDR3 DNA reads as TGTGCCAGCAGCTTAGATCGGGGGACAGGGGGCGTCGGTAACTATGGCTACACCTTC. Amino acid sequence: CASSLDRGTGGVGNYGYTF.

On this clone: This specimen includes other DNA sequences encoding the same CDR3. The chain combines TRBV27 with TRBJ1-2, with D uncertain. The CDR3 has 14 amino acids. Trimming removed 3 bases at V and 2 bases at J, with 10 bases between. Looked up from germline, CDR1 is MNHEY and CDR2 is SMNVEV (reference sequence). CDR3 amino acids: CASSLKGGNYGYTF. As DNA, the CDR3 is TGTGCCAGCAGTTTGAAGGGCGGAAACTATGGCTACACCTTC.

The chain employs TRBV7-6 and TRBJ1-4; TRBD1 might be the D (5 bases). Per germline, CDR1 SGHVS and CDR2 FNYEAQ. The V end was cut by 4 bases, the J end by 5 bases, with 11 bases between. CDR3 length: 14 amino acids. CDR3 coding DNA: TGTGCCAGCAGCTCCGGGACGGACAATGAAAAACTGTTTTTT. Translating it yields CASSSGTDNEKLFF.

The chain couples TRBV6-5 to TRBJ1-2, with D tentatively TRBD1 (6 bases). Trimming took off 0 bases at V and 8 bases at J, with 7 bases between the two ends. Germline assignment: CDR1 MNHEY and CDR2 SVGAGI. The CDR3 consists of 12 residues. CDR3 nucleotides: TGTGCCAGCAGTTACTCTAGGGGGGGCTACACCTTC. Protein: CASSYSRGGYTF.

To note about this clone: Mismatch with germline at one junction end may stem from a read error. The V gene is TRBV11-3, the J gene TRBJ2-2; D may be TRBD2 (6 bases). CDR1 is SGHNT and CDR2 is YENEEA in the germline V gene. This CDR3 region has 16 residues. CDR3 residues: CASSLEGTSNTGELFF. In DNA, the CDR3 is TGTGCCAGCAGCCTAGAAGGGACTTCGAACACCGGGGAGCTGTTTTTT.

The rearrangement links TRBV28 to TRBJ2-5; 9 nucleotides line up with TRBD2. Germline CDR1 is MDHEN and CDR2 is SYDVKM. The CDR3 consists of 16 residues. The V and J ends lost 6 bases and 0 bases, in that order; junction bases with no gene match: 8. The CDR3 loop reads CASSAHSGGYQETQYF. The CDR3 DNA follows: TGTGCCAGCAGCGCCCATAGCGGGGGTTACCAAGAGACCCAGTACTTC.